This T cell receptor (beta chain) was sequenced for a study of OX40 agonist ivuxolimab in advanced cancers. Trimming took 10 bases from V and 5 from J, leaving 14 bases between them. From germline, CDR1 is SEHNR and CDR2 FQNEAQ (reference sequence). The CDR3 covers 13 residues. As concerns this clone: Its antigen is still unknown.

Assay used: immunoSEQ multiplex PCR; TCRdb lists only in-frame clones, some missing. Among tens of thousands of clones listed, about 87% were seen once. Study conclusions and caveats: Relative to CD4+, CD8+ T cells held more expanded clones on average.

V is TRBV7-9 and J is TRBJ1-4; perhaps TRBD1 as D (5 bases). The material sequenced was CD4+ or CD8+ T cells sorted from blood, taken in a trial of the OX40 agonist ivuxolimab. The source is an adult with an advanced solid tumor such as melanoma, head and neck, liver or kidney cancer. The CDR3 region is CATGRSPNEKLFF. For the CDR3, the DNA is TGTGCCACAGGGCGGTCTCCCAATGAAAAACTGTTTTTT.